The 3 T cell receptor beta chains presented below share a single source sample, sequenced in a study of shared clonotypes between healthy human individuals. Some clones are missing from TCRdb's copy, which holds only in-frame ones; the method was immunoSEQ multiplex PCR. Of about 2 million clones in the sample, approximately 94% were seen once. CD45RO-negative CD8 cells positively selected for CCR7 made up the naive population, which excluded terminally differentiated effector memory CD45RA+ cells. Sequencing was done on a sample of naive CD8+ T cells sorted from blood. The receptors come from a man aged 18 to 30 in good health.

The CDR3 sequence is CAISEPLAGGSYEQYF. The CDR3 DNA is TGTGCCATCAGTGAGCCACTAGCGGGAGGTTCCTACGAGCAGTACTTC. The gene calls are TRBV10-3 and TRBJ2-7, with TRBD2 matching over 12 bases. Germline V gives CDR1 ENHRY, CDR2 SYGVKD. J gave up 1 base and V 2 bases, and 3 bases lay outside the gene matches. CDR3 length: 16 amino acids.

The chain joins TRBV9 to TRBJ2-7, with TRBD1 matching 8 bases. This CDR3 spans 15 amino acids. V dropped 4 bases and J dropped 3; count of bases not matched to a gene: 9. The germline CDR1 and CDR2 sequences are SGDLS and YYNGEE. DNA of the CDR3: TGTGCCAGCAGCTCCGAAGGACAGGGTTACTACGAGCAGTACTTC. This gives the protein CASSSEGQGYYEQYF.

For the CDR3, the DNA is TGTGCCAGCAGTCCCCTAAAGGGGACGAACACTGAAGCTTTCTTT. Its translation: CASSPLKGTNTEAFF. The chain carries TRBV27 and TRBJ1-1; tentatively, D is TRBD1 (5 bases). V was trimmed by 5 bases and J by 1 base, leaving 14 bases between them. This CDR3 comprises 15 residues. Germline V gives CDR1 MNHEY, CDR2 SMNVEV (reference sequence).